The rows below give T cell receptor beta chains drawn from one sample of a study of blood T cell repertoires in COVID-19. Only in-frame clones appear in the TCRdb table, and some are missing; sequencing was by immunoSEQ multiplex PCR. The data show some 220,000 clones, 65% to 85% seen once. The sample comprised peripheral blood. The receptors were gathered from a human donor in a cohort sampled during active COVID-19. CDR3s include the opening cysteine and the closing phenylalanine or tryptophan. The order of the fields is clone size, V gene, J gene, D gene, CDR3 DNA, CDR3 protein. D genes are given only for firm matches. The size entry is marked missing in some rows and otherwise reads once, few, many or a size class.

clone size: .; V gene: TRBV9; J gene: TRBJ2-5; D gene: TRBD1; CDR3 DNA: TGTGCCAGCAGCCTTACGACAGGGACCCAAGAGACCCAGTACTTC; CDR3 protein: CASSLTTGTQETQYF
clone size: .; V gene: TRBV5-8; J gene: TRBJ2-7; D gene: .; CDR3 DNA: TGTGCCAGCAGCCCCCACTACGAGCAGTACTTC; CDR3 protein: CASSPHYEQYF
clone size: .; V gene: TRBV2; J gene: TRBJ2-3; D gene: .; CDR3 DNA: TGTGCCAGCACCCCCCGTAGCACAGATACGCAGTATTTT; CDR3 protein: CASTPRSTDTQYF
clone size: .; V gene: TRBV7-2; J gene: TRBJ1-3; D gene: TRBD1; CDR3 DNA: TGTGCCAGCAGCTCACAGGGGACCGCTGGAAACACCATATATTTT; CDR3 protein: CASSSQGTAGNTIYF
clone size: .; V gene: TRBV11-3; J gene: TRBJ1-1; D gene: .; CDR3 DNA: TGTGCCAGCAGCTTATCGGGCGGGGATGAAGCTTTCTTT; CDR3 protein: CASSLSGGDEAFF
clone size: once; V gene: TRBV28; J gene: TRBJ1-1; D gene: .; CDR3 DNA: TGTGCCAGCAGTCGTAGACAGGTGAGGACTTTCTTT; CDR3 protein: CASSRRQVRTFF
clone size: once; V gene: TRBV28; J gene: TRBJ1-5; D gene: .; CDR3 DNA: TGTGCCAGCAGTTTTTCGGCGGGATTTAAACCCCAGCATTTT; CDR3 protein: CASSFSAGFKPQHF
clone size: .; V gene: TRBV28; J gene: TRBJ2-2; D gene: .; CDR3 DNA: TGTGCCAGCAGCCCCCGGAGGGGGGGGATGAACACCGGGGAGCTGTTTTTT; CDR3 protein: CASSPRRGGMNTGELFF
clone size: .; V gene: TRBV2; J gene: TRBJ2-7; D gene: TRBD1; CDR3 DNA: TGTGCCAGCAGTGAGACAGGGGGCTCCTACGAGCAGTACTTC; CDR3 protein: CASSETGGSYEQYF
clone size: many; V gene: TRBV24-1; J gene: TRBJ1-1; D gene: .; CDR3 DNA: TGTGCCACCAGTGTGGGGGGGCGAAAGGGACGAGCTTTCTTT; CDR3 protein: CATSVGGRKGRAFF
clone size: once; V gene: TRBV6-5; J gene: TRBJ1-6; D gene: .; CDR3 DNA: TGTGCCAGCAGTTCCAGGGGAAATAATTCACCCCTCCACTTT; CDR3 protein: CASSSRGNNSPLHF
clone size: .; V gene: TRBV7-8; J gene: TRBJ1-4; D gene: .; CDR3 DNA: TGTGCCAGCAGCTTACAGGGTCACGAAAAACTGTTTTTT; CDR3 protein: CASSLQGHEKLFF
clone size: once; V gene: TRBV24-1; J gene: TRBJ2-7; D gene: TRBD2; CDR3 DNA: TGTGCCACCAGTGATTCCCACGGGAGGGTGTACGAGCAGTACTTC; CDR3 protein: CATSDSHGRVYEQYF
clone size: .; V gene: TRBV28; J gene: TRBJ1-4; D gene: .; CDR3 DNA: TGTGCCAGCAGTTCCCTTTACAGGGAGACAAATGAAAAACTGTTTTTT; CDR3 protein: CASSSLYRETNEKLFF
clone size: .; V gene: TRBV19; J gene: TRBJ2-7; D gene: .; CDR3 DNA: TGTGCCAGTAGCGATAGGTCCGGCCGAGGCTCCTACGAGCAGTACTTC; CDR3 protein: CASSDRSGRGSYEQYF
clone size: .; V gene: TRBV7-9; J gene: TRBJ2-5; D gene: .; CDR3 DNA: TGTGCCAGCAGCTTAGCTCGTGATGGGTTGACTAGATTAGAGACCCAGTACTTC; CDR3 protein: CASSLARDGLTRLETQYF
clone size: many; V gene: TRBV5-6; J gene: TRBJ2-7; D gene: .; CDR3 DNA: TGTGCCAGCAGCTTGGCAGGGGCCCCTGGGGAGTACTTC; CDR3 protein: CASSLAGAPGEYF
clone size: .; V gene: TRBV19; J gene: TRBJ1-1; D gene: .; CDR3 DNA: TGTGCCAGTAGTCCACTCCGAGGCAGCTCGAACACTGAAGCTTTCTTT; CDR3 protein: CASSPLRGSSNTEAFF
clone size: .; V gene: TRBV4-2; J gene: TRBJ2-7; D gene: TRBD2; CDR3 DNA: TGTGCCAGCAGCCAAGATCTGACTAGCGGATACTACGAGCAGTACTTC; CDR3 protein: CASSQDLTSGYYEQYF
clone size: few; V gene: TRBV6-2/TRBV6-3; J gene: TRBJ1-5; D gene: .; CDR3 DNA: TGTGCCAGCAGTTTCCCCGGGGTGCGAACATTCAATCAGCCCCAGCATTTT; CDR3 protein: CASSFPGVRTFNQPQHF
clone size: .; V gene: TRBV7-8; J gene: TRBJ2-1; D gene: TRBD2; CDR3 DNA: TGTGCCAGCAGCTCTAGCGGGCCATCCTACAATGAGCAGTTCTTC; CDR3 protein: CASSSSGPSYNEQFF
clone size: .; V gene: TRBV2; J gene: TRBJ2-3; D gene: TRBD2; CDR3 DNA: TGTGCCAGCAGTGAAGGTTGGGGGAAAACTAGCGGGCTGTATTTT; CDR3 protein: CASSEGWGKTSGLYF
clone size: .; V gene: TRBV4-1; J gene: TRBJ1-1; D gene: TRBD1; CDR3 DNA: TGCGCCAGCAGCCAGGCCCCGGGACAGGGTAGGGACACTGAAGCTTTCTTT; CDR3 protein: CASSQAPGQGRDTEAFF
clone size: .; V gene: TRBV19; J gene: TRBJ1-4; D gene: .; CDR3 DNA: TGTGCCAGTAGCGCCGGGGTTAATGAAAAACTGTTTTTT; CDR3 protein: CASSAGVNEKLFF
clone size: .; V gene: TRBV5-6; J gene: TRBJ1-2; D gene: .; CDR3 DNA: TGTGCCAGCAGCTCTAACCGCTATGGCTACACCTTC; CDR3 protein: CASSSNRYGYTF
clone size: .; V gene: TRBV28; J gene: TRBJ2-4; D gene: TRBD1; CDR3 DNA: TGTGCCAGCAGACGGACAGGTGAAAACATTCAGTACTTC; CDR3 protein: CASRRTGENIQYF
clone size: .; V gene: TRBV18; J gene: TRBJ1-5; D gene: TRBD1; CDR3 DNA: TGTGCCAGCTCACCAGCAGGGGGCCCTAGCAATCAGCCCCAGCATTTT; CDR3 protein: CASSPAGGPSNQPQHF
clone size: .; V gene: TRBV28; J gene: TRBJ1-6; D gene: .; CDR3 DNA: TGTGCCAGCATACCGCTACAGGGTTCCTATAATTCACCCCTCCACTTT; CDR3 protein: CASIPLQGSYNSPLHF
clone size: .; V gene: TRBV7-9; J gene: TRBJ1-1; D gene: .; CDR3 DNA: TGTGCCAGCAGCTTGGAGGGAATGAACACTGAAGCTTTCTTT; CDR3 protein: CASSLEGMNTEAFF
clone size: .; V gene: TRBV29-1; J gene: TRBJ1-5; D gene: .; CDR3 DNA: TGCAGCGTCTCCTTGGGGTCGGGGAAAATGGCCCAGCATTTT; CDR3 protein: CSVSLGSGKMAQHF
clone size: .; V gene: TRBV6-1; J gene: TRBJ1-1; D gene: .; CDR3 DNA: TGTGCCAGCAGTGATCGACTTAGGAACACTGAAGCTTTCTTT; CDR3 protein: CASSDRLRNTEAFF
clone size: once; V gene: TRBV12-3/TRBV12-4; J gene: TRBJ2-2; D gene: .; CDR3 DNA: TGTGCCAGCAGTCGCACCGGGGAGCTGTTTTTT; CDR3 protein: CASSRTGELFF
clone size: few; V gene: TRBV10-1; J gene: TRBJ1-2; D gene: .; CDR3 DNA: TGCGCCAGCAGTGTGGAGGTGGTAGGCTACACCTTC; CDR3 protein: CASSVEVVGYTF
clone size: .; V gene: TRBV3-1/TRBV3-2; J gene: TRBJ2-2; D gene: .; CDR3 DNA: TGTGCCAGCAGCCCCGGGCCCGGGGGCACCGGGGAGCTGTTTTTT; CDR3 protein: CASSPGPGGTGELFF
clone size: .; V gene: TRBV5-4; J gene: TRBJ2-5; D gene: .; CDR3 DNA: TGTGCCAGCAGCTTAGGAAAGGGGGGGATGGAGACCCAGTACTTC; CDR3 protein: CASSLGKGGMETQYF
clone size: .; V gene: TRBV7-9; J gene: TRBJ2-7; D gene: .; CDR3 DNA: TGTGCCAGCAGCCCACTAGTTTCCTACGAGCAGTACTTC; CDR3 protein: CASSPLVSYEQYF
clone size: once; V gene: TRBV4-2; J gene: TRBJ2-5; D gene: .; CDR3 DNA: TGTGCCAGCAGCCAAGATCTATGGAGAGCCGAGACCCAGTACTTC; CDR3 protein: CASSQDLWRAETQYF
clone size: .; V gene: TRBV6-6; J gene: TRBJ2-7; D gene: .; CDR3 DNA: TGTGCCAGCAGTTACTCCGGGGTCTCCTACGAGCAGTACTTC; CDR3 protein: CASSYSGVSYEQYF
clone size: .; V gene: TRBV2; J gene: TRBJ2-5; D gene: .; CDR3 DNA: TGTGCCAGTTCCCTAGGGGAAAAGACCCAGTACTTC; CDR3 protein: CASSLGEKTQYF
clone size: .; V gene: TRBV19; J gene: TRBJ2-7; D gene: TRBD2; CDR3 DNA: TGTGCCAGTTCCCCGGGACTAGCTACCTACGAGCAGTACTTC; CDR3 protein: CASSPGLATYEQYF
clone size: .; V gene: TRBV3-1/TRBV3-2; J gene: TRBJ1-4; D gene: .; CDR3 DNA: TGTGCCAGCAACCTTGGGGGCGGGTCTAACGAAAAACTGTTTTTT; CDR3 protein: CASNLGGGSNEKLFF
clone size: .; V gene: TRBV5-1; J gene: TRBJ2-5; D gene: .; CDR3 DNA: TGCGCCAGCAGCATTACAATTGAAGAGACCCAGTACTTC; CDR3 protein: CASSITIEETQYF
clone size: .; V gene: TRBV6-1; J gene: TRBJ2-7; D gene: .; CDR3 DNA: TGTGCCAGCAGTGAGGGATCGGGACTTAACTACGAGCAGTACTTC; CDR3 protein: CASSEGSGLNYEQYF
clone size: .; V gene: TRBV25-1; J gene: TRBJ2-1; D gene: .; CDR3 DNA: TGTGCCAGCAGTGCTCGAGGACAGAGATACAATGAGCAGTTCTTC; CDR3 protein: CASSARGQRYNEQFF
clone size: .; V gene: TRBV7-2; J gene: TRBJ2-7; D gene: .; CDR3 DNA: TGTGCCAGCAGCTATCGACCCGGAGTCTACGAGCAGTACTTC; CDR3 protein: CASSYRPGVYEQYF
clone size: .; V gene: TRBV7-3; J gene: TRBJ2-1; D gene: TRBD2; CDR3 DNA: TGTGCCAGCAGCTTTGATAGCGGGGCTGAGCAGTTCTTC; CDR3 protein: CASSFDSGAEQFF
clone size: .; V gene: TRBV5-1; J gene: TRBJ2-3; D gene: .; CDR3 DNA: TGCGCCAGCATTCCCGGTCTAGGTCGGGACACAGATACGCAGTATTTT; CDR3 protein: CASIPGLGRDTDTQYF